The next 5 T cell receptor beta chains were all read from a single sample in a study of cytomegalovirus exposure and HLA in healthy donors. The PCR used 60 Vbeta and 13 Jbeta primers. The table came from immunoSEQ multiplex PCR; TCRdb's copy has only in-frame clones and leaves some out. The sample shows some 170,000 clones, around 80% of them seen only once. Sequenced sample: PBMCs. The receptors originated from a woman aged 25-40 years in good health and CMV-seropositive.

In this sample, this clone turned up a few times. The chain couples TRBV20-1 to TRBJ1-1; D unresolved. Germline V gene sequence: CDR1 DFQATT, CDR2 SNEGSKA (reference sequence). CDR3 length equals 11 residues. V was cut by 6 bases and J by 3 bases, with 8 bases left in between. The CDR3 region has the DNA TGCAGTGCCGCGAGGGACACTGAAGCTTTCTTT. This sequence encodes CSAARDTEAFF.

This clone has only one observation. The CDR3 nucleotides read TGCGCCAGCAGCCAAGGTCTCGGGGATACCGGGGAGCTGTTTTTT. Translating it yields CASSQGLGDTGELFF. This chain connects TRBV4-3 to TRBJ2-2, with a tentative D call TRBD2 (5 bases). The CDR3 loop spans 15 amino acids. V lost 1 base and J 5 bases, leaving 11 bases between the germline ends. Germline CDR1 and CDR2: LGHNA and YSLEER.

This sequence joins TRBV7-9 and TRBJ1-5, with 8 nucleotides matching TRBD1. V lost 4 bases, J lost 2 bases, and 10 bases stayed unmatched. The CDR3 has 17 residues. Germline values: CDR1 SEHNR, CDR2 FQNEAQ (reference sequence). CDR3 in amino acids: CASSSLLGTGRNQPQHF. The CDR3 nucleotides read TGTGCCAGCAGCTCCCTACTCGGGACAGGACGCAATCAGCCCCAGCATTTT.

The chain is built from TRBV2 and TRBJ2-5, with 12 bases fitting TRBD2. CDR3 length: 14 residues. Germline V gene data show CDR1 as SNHLY and CDR2 as FYNNEI. Trimming at V came to 6 bases and at J to 5 bases, leaving 4 bases not matched to a gene. CDR3 in amino acids: CASRVTSGGETQYF. In nucleotides, the CDR3 is TGTGCCAGCAGGGTGACTAGCGGGGGTGAGACCCAGTACTTC.

This chain connects TRBV9 to TRBJ2-2, with 8 bases lining up with TRBD1. CDR3 length: 16 residues. In germline, CDR1 is SGDLS, CDR2 YYNGEE. With V trimmed by 1 base and J by 5 bases, 7 bases remained unmatched. CDR3 residues: CASSVLPGQVTGELFF. CDR3 coding DNA: TGTGCCAGCAGCGTACTACCGGGACAGGTAACCGGGGAGCTGTTTTTT.